The 32 T cell receptor beta chains listed next were all sequenced from one sample in a study of beta chain features in type 1 diabetes. The whole isolated RNA underwent reverse transcription, so sequencing captured expressed TCRB transcripts. The table came from immunoSEQ multiplex PCR; TCRdb's copy has only in-frame clones and leaves some out. The sample includes hundreds of thousands of clones, about 16% seen only once; the top ten take approximately 0.087%. Sequenced material: naive CD4+ T cells from blood. These receptors were collected from a man aged 18-30 years in good health.

DNA of the CDR3: TGTGCCAGCAGTTTACAGGGGCTACAAGAGACCCAGTACTTC. This sequence encodes CASSLQGLQETQYF. The chain joins TRBV28 to TRBJ2-5; D is perhaps TRBD1 (6 bases). Trimming cost V 2 bases and J 2 bases, with 9 bases left between them. CDR1 is MDHEN, CDR2 SYDVKM, per germline. The CDR3 has 14 amino acids.

This clone was counted a few times. The chain combines TRBV7-2 with TRBJ2-3; 7 bases are shared with TRBD1. The V and J ends lost 7 bases and 2 bases, in that order; junction bases with no gene match: 9. This CDR3 is 15 amino acids long. The V gene's germline CDR1 is SGHTA and CDR2 FQGNSA. CDR3 in DNA: TGTGCCAGCAAAATTCTAGGGGGCCCCACAGATACGCAGTATTTT. This encodes CASKILGGPTDTQYF. Filled out from reference TRBV7-2 and TRBJ2-3, the complete variable domain reads GAGVSQSPSNKVTEKGKDVELRCDPISGHTALYWYRQSLGQGLEFLIYFQGNSAPDKSGLPSDRFSAERTGGSVSTLTIQRTQQEDSAVYLCASKILGGPTDTQYFGPGTRLTVL.

This clone was seen just once. The V and J genes are TRBV11-1 and TRBJ2-1; 13 bases are shared with TRBD2. The CDR3 spans 17 residues. J was trimmed by 3 bases and V by 4 bases; bases with no gene match: 6. CDR1 and CDR2 from the germline V gene are SGHAT and FQDESV (reference sequence). The CDR3 loop reads CASSYWTSGSLYNEQFF. The CDR3 DNA is TGTGCCAGCAGCTATTGGACTAGCGGGAGTCTCTACAATGAGCAGTTCTTC.

This clone was seen a few times. This chain uses TRBV7-6 with TRBJ2-1; TRBD2 matches at 7 bases. V gave up 1 base and J gave up 6 bases; unmatched junction bases: 6. CDR3 length: 15 residues. Per the germline V gene, CDR1 is SGHVS and CDR2 is FNYEAQ. The CDR3 sequence is CASSLGLADLNEQFF. The CDR3 bases are TGTGCCAGCAGCTTAGGGCTAGCGGACCTCAATGAGCAGTTCTTC.

CDR3 sequence (DNA): TGTGCCAGCAGCTTAGCTGGAGTTACCTACGAGCAGTACTTC. The encoded protein is CASSLAGVTYEQYF. V gene TRBV11-2 combines with J gene TRBJ2-7; D ambiguous. Germline CDR1 is SGHAT and CDR2 is FQNNGV. Trimming took off 1 base at V and 2 bases at J, with 9 bases between the two ends. The CDR3 is 14 amino acids.

In its sample, this clone was seen a few times. CDR3 in DNA: TGCAGCGTGGATAGCAGTAGCTCCTACAATGAGCAGTTCTTC. It encodes CSVDSSSSYNEQFF. The chain combines TRBV29-1 with TRBJ2-1; no firm D call. This CDR3 region has 14 residues. Trimming took 6 bases from V and 0 from J, leaving 12 bases between them. Germline CDR1 and CDR2: SQVTM and ANQGSEA.

This clone was detected a few times. The chain combines TRBV7-6 with TRBJ2-3; D gene ambiguous. The CDR3 contains 14 residues. V lost 4 bases to trimming and J lost 5 bases, with 13 bases between them. The germline V gene has CDR1 SGHVS and CDR2 FNYEAQ. In DNA, the CDR3 is TGTGCCAGCAGCTCTCAGAAGGCTAGAGATACGCAGTATTTT. Its translation is CASSSQKARDTQYF.

This clone was picked up a small number of times. V is TRBV27 and J is TRBJ2-1, with D maybe TRBD1 (6 bases). The CDR3 totals 13 residues. The germline V gene encodes CDR1 MNHEY and CDR2 SMNVEV (reference sequence). Trimming removed 7 bases from V and 8 bases from J, with 15 bases in between. CDR3 bases: TGTGCCAGCATGGAAGGGGGAAAAGATGAGCAGTTCTTC. Translation gives CASMEGGKDEQFF.

CDR3 in amino acids: CASTPVGSGSKNIQYF. Written as DNA, the CDR3 is TGTGCCAGCACCCCTGTGGGGAGTGGGAGCAAAAACATTCAGTACTTC. The chain is built from TRBV28 and TRBJ2-4; weak D call: TRBD2 (5 bases). The CDR3 spans 16 residues. Germline V gene data show CDR1 as MDHEN and CDR2 as SYDVKM. Trimming stripped 7 bases from V and 3 bases from J, with 19 bases between.

The J gene is TRBJ2-1, the V gene TRBV5-1, with D unclear. The CDR3 has 15 residues. The V gene lost 2 bases and the J gene lost 1 base, with 10 bases spanning the gap. Germline V CDR1 and CDR2: SGHRS, YFSETQ. CDR3: CASSFGATSYNEQFF. The CDR3 DNA reads as TGCGCCAGCAGCTTTGGCGCGACTTCCTACAATGAGCAGTTCTTC.

This clone was seen a handful of times. CDR3 coding DNA: TGTGCCAGCAGTGTTACGTTGAACACTGAAGCTTTCTTT. Translating gives CASSVTLNTEAFF. The rearrangement links TRBV25-1 to TRBJ1-1; D not certain. Germline CDR1 is MGHDK and CDR2 is SYGVNS. This CDR3 spans 13 amino acids. V gave up 4 bases and J gave up 0 bases, with 6 bases separating them. The full variable domain, in which reference TRBV25-1 and TRBJ1-1 provide the parts outside the CDR3, is EADIYQTPRYLVIGTGKKITLECSQTMGHDKMYWYQQDPGMELHLIHYSYGVNSTEKGDLSSESTVSRIRTEHFPLTLESARPSHTSQYLCASSVTLNTEAFFGQGTRLTVV.

This clone has a single count. The sample has other DNA sequences that encode this CDR3 too. The rearrangement uses TRBV15 and TRBJ1-5; D uncertain. V lost 3 bases and J 1 base, leaving 7 bases between the germline ends. Germline assignment: CDR1 LNHNV and CDR2 YYDKDF (reference sequence). The CDR3 extends over 14 amino acids. The CDR3 protein is CATSRGGSNQPQHF. The CDR3 DNA reads as TGTGCCACCAGCAGGGGAGGAAGCAATCAGCCCCAGCATTTT.

In the case of this clone: Other DNA variants within this sample encode the same CDR3. V and J are TRBV18 and TRBJ1-2; 7 bases are shared with TRBD1. The CDR3 runs 13 residues. V lost 5 bases, J lost 3 bases, and 3 bases stayed unmatched. In germline, CDR1 is KGHSH, CDR2 LQKENI. The CDR3 bases are TGTGCCAGCTCAGCCGGGACAGACTATGGCTACACCTTC. It codes for CASSAGTDYGYTF.

In regard to this clone: This sample includes further DNA sequences coding for the same CDR3. The genes are TRBV7-3 and TRBJ1-1, with 7 bases that match TRBD1. Germline-derived CDR1 and CDR2 are SGHTA and FQGTGA. This CDR3 region has 14 residues. Germline trimming cut 3 bases from V and 1 base from J; bases unmatched to any gene: 2. CDR3 in amino acids: CASSLTGQNTEAFF. The DNA for the CDR3 is TGTGCCAGCAGCTTGACAGGGCAGAACACTGAAGCTTTCTTT. The full variable domain, in which reference TRBV7-3 and TRBJ1-1 provide the parts outside the CDR3, is GAGVSQTPSNKVTEKGKYVELRCDPISGHTALYWYRQSLGQGPEFLIYFQGTGAADDSGLPNDRFFAVRPEGSVSTLKIQRTERGDSAVYLCASSLTGQNTEAFFGQGTRLTVV.

The table lists this clone with a count of one. Other DNA sequences of this sample code for an identical CDR3. The chain employs TRBV4-1 and TRBJ2-3; no firm D call. The CDR3 has 14 residues. Trimming stripped 0 bases from V and 0 bases from J, with 4 bases between. The V gene's germline CDR1 is MGHRA and CDR2 YSYEKL. CDR3 nucleotide sequence: TGCGCCAGCAGCCAAGATTCCAGCACAGATACGCAGTATTTT. Amino acids: CASSQDSSTDTQYF.

The V call is TRBV9, the J call TRBJ1-2; maybe TRBD1 (6 bases). The CDR3 is 16 amino acids. The germline V gene encodes CDR1 SGDLS and CDR2 YYNGEE. Between the trimmed V and J ends, which lost 4 bases and 3 bases, there was a span of 19 bases. The CDR3 spells CASSPQGRGNDYGYTF. DNA of the CDR3: TGTGCCAGCAGCCCCCAGGGAAGGGGGAATGACTATGGCTACACCTTC.

This clone was recorded a few times. This chain uses TRBV5-1 with TRBJ2-7, with 10 bases matching TRBD1. V shed 2 bases and J 2 bases; nucleotides not matched to a gene: 7. This CDR3 region has 16 residues. Germline values: CDR1 SGHRS, CDR2 YFSETQ. CDR3 sequence reads: CASSFAGTGVTYEQYF. Here the CDR3 DNA reads TGCGCCAGCAGCTTCGCCGGGACAGGGGTGACCTACGAGCAGTACTTC.

The V gene is TRBV5-5, the J gene TRBJ2-5, with 9 bases aligning to TRBD1. TRBJ2-7 matches the DNA end more closely, so the J call is doubtful. This CDR3 is built from 14 residues. Germline lookup yields CDR1 SGHKS and CDR2 YYEKEE (reference sequence). CDR3 in DNA: TGTGCCAGCAGCTTATGGGACAGGGATGTCGAGCAGTACTTC. Amino acids: CASSLWDRDVEQYF.

The rearrangement links TRBV7-2 to TRBJ1-5; D gene unclear. This CDR3 has 13 amino acids. Trimming took 2 bases from V and 7 from J, leaving 9 bases between them. Germline lookup yields CDR1 SGHTA and CDR2 FQGNSA. CDR3 sequence (DNA): TGTGCCAGCAGCTTATCCCGGTGGCAGCCCCAGCATTTT. Its protein product is CASSLSRWQPQHF.

The rearrangement links TRBV28 to TRBJ1-2, with 9 bases aligning to TRBD1. Per the germline V gene, CDR1 is MDHEN and CDR2 is SYDVKM. The CDR3 consists of 14 residues. Unmatched junction bases numbered 5, after V lost 6 bases and J lost 3 bases. The CDR3 sequence: CASRGQGGHYGYTF. CDR3 bases: TGTGCCAGCAGGGGACAGGGAGGCCACTATGGCTACACCTTC.

The genes are TRBV19 and TRBJ2-5; tentatively, D is TRBD2 (5 bases). V was pared by 6 bases and J by 3 bases, with 23 bases between. Germline CDR1 LNHDA, CDR2 SQIVND (reference sequence). The CDR3 sequence is 17 residues long. CDR3 loop: CASSVPPRAAHKETQYF. For the CDR3, the DNA is TGTGCCAGTAGCGTCCCCCCGAGGGCCGCACATAAAGAGACCCAGTACTTC. Combining the CDR3 with reference TRBV19 and TRBJ2-5 gives the whole variable domain DGGITQSPKYLFRKEGQNVTLSCEQNLNHDAMYWYRQDPGQGLRLIYYSQIVNDFQKGDIAEGYSVSREKKESFPLTVTSAQKNPTAFYLCASSVPPRAAHKETQYFGPGTRLLVL.

This clone was counted a few times. The J gene is TRBJ2-7, the V gene TRBV7-2, with 10 bases aligning to TRBD1. This CDR3 has 17 residues. The germline V gene has CDR1 SGHTA and CDR2 FQGNSA. V trimming: 1 base; J trimming: 7 bases; junction bases outside the gene matches: 13. DNA for the CDR3: TGTGCCAGCAGCTTAGTTGGGACAGGGGCCGCGAGGGGGGAGCAGTACTTC. Protein product: CASSLVGTGAARGEQYF.

The J gene is TRBJ2-3, the V gene TRBV7-2, with D uncertain. Germline-derived CDR1 and CDR2 are SGHTA and FQGNSA. V lost 2 bases, J lost 4 bases, and 13 bases lay in between. The length of the CDR3 is 15 residues. In nucleotides, the CDR3 is TGTGCCAGCAGCTTAAGTGTGGCTAGGGCAGATACGCAGTATTTT. This sequence encodes CASSLSVARADTQYF.

J is TRBJ1-2 and V is TRBV28; D is unclear. There are 11 residues in the CDR3. Trimming took 5 bases from V and 8 from J, leaving 9 bases between them. The germline V gene encodes CDR1 MDHEN and CDR2 SYDVKM. As DNA, the CDR3 is TGTGCCAGCAGTCCACTAGTAGGCTACACCTTC. Its protein is CASSPLVGYTF.

This sequence joins TRBV7-9 and TRBJ2-3; either TRBD1 or TRBD2 may fit D (6 bases each). V shed 5 bases and J shed 0 bases, with 15 bases lying between them. This CDR3 spans 16 amino acids. CDR1 and CDR2 from the germline V gene are SEHNR and FQNEAQ (reference sequence). CDR3 amino acids: CASSADGGHSTDTQYF. CDR3 DNA sequence: TGTGCCAGCAGCGCCGACGGGGGACACAGCACAGATACGCAGTATTTT.

The J gene is TRBJ1-5, the V gene TRBV7-2; 8 bases align to TRBD1. V was clipped by 0 bases and J by 11 bases; unmatched bases: 12. The CDR3 extends over 16 amino acids. Per germline, CDR1 SGHTA and CDR2 FQGNSA. The DNA for the CDR3 is TGTGCCAGCAGCTTAGCTACCGGGACAGGCACTTTAGCCCAGCATTTT. Its protein is CASSLATGTGTLAQHF.

This clone was observed a handful of times. The V and J genes are TRBV18 and TRBJ2-1; D is ambiguous. Germline CDR1 and CDR2: KGHSH and LQKENI. The ends were cut back, 7 bases at V and 0 bases at J, with 13 bases in the middle. The CDR3 has 15 amino acids. CDR3 residues: CASLGTRSSYNEQFF. The CDR3 DNA reads as TGTGCCAGCTTAGGTACACGGAGCTCCTACAATGAGCAGTTCTTC.

The chain combines TRBV18 with TRBJ2-2; D is unresolved. Trimming took off 3 bases at V and 6 bases at J, with 8 bases between the two ends. The germline gives CDR1 KGHSH, CDR2 LQKENI. This CDR3 spans 13 amino acids. The CDR3: CASSPAFSGELFF. Written as DNA, the CDR3 is TGTGCCAGCTCACCCGCGTTCTCCGGGGAGCTGTTTTTT.

This chain links TRBV4-3 with TRBJ1-6; D is unclear. The germline V and J ends were trimmed by 0 bases and 9 bases, with 12 bases remaining between them. The V gene's germline CDR1 is LGHNA and CDR2 YSLEER. This CDR3 region has 15 residues. This CDR3 is CASSQDPRVGSPLHF. The CDR3, as DNA: TGCGCCAGCAGCCAAGACCCTCGGGTTGGTTCACCCCTCCACTTT.

There are a few counts of this clone. J is TRBJ2-2 and V is TRBV7-2, with 7 nucleotides matching TRBD1. The V segment lost 4 bases and the J segment 6 bases; nucleotides outside the gene matches: 5. Germline V gene sequence: CDR1 SGHTA, CDR2 FQGNSA. The CDR3 runs 14 residues. The CDR3 here is CASSSSQGAGELFF. The DNA of the CDR3 is TGTGCCAGCAGCTCCTCCCAGGGGGCCGGGGAGCTGTTTTTT.

A few counts support this clone. V gene TRBV15 combines with J gene TRBJ1-5, with unresolved D. This CDR3 contains 14 residues. Germline CDR1 LNHNV, CDR2 YYDKDF (reference sequence). The ends were cut back, 7 bases at V and 0 bases at J, with 10 bases in the middle. The CDR3 bases are TGTGCCACCAACCAAGACTATAGCAATCAGCCCCAGCATTTT. Protein product: CATNQDYSNQPQHF.

This clone was counted between two and nine times. This chain joins TRBV15 and TRBJ2-7; 9 nucleotides line up with TRBD1. V shed 3 bases and J 3 bases; nucleotides not matched to a gene: 6. The germline CDR1 and CDR2 sequences are LNHNV and YYDKDF (reference sequence). The CDR3 contains 15 residues. CDR3 protein: CATSRAGTGIYEQYF. CDR3 nucleotide sequence: TGTGCCACCAGCAGGGCCGGGACAGGGATCTACGAGCAGTACTTC.